Here is one T cell receptor (beta chain) with its context. No antigen is known for it. The source of the sample is a study of beta chain features in type 1 diabetes. Study outcomes and limitations: TCRB CDR3s from Type 1 diabetes patients were moderately but significantly shorter in all four CD4+ subsets.

What was sequenced were expressed TCRB transcripts, since all of the isolated RNA had been reverse transcribed. Stem cell-like memory T cell samples underwent survey-depth immunoSEQ sequencing. They averaged around 1 million reads. Sequencing was performed with immunoSEQ multiplex PCR; in TCRdb, only in-frame clones are kept and a portion is missing. The table lists about 53,000 clones, 60% to 70% of them singletons, with approximately 0.3% in the top ten. Averaging about 116 mL, one heparinised blood draw came from each individual donor. The CDR3 contains 16 residues. Per the germline V gene, CDR1 is KGHSH and CDR2 is LQKENI. Trimming stripped 6 bases from V and 0 bases from J, with 12 bases between.

V and J are TRBV18 and TRBJ2-6; tentative D call: TRBD1 (6 bases). The TCR was taken from a woman in her thirties with type 1 diabetes. Sequencing used stem cell memory CD4+ T cells from blood. CDR3 protein: CASSLTGLSGANVLTF. CDR3 nucleotides: TGTGCCAGCTCGCTAACAGGGCTCTCTGGGGCCAACGTCCTGACTTTC.